The rows below give T cell receptor beta chains drawn from one sample of a study of molecular identifiers for immune sequencing clone quantification. TCRdb reprocessed the PCR reads with MiXCR, giving one entry per CDR3 protein. Of some 680,000 distinct CDR3 sequences detected, approximately 24% appear once; the ten largest clones hold 0.6% to 0.9%. The sample comprised naive CD8+ T cells from blood, with Jurkat cell RNA spiked in. The receptors originated from a human donor in good health. Some libraries in this study had Jurkat cell RNA spiked in. Both conserved end residues are part of each CDR3. D genes are given only for firm matches. Clone size appears in some rows only: once, few, many, or a class for an expanded clone.

>TRBV5-3|NA|NA|TRBJ2-3
CASSTPVLADTQYF
TGTGCCAGCAGCACCCCAGTGCTCGCAGATACGCAGTATTTT
>TRBV19|NA|TRBD1|TRBJ2-7
CASNFGQGYEQYF
TGTGCCAGTAATTTTGGACAGGGTTACGAGCAGTACTTC
>TRBV4-3|few|TRBD2|TRBJ2-1
CASSQDSSGGHNEQFF
TGCGCCAGCAGCCAAGATTCCAGCGGGGGCCACAATGAGCAGTTCTTC
>TRBV12-3/TRBV12-4|NA|NA|TRBJ1-6
CASSLGRVYNSPLHF
TGTGCCAGCAGTTTAGGCAGGGTTTATAATTCACCCCTCCACTTT
>TRBV6-5|many|TRBD2|TRBJ2-3
CASSYSPGGGTDTQYF
TGTGCCAGCAGTTACTCACCGGGAGGGGGCACAGATACGCAGTATTTT
>TRBV19|NA|NA|TRBJ2-4
CASSVRGNIQYF
TGTGCCAGTAGTGTCCGGGGAAACATTCAGTACTTC
>TRBV4-1|NA|TRBD1|TRBJ1-6
CASSQVADRGNSPLHF
TGCGCCAGCAGCCAAGTCGCGGACAGGGGGAATTCACCCCTCCACTTT
>TRBV19|NA|TRBD2|TRBJ2-3
CASNSGTSGRFLGTQYF
TGTGCCAGTAATTCAGGGACTAGCGGCCGTTTTTTGGGTACGCAGTATTTT
>TRBV30|many|NA|TRBJ2-7
CAWSVLSGSEQYF
TGTGCCTGGAGTGTGCTTTCTGGGTCCGAGCAGTACTTC
>TRBV28|NA|NA|TRBJ1-5
CASSFYGLGGQPQHF
TGTGCCAGCAGTTTTTATGGGTTGGGAGGTCAGCCCCAGCATTTT
>TRBV6-1|few|TRBD1|TRBJ2-1
CASSESGTGFEVPFF
TGTGCCAGCAGTGAAAGCGGGACAGGGTTCGAGGTACCGTTCTTC
>TRBV3-1|NA|NA|TRBJ1-2
CASSQDSSGGLAYGYTF
TGTGCCAGCAGCCAAGATTCTTCGGGAGGCCTTGCGTATGGCTACACCTTC
>TRBV9|NA|NA|TRBJ2-7
CASSARTGTKPSEQYF
TGTGCCAGCAGCGCCCGGACCGGGACGAAACCGTCCGAGCAGTACTTC
>TRBV5-6|many|TRBD2|TRBJ2-1
CASSSTSGDYNEQFF
TGTGCCAGCAGCTCGACTAGCGGGGACTACAATGAGCAGTTCTTC
>TRBV7-9|NA|TRBD2|TRBJ2-5
CASSLAPLFGLARETQYF
TGTGCCAGCAGCTTAGCCCCCCTATTTGGACTAGCGAGAGAGACCCAGTACTTC
>TRBV6-6|few|NA|TRBJ1-5
CASSYFSSGLALDSNQPQHF
TGTGCCAGCAGTTACTTCTCATCCGGACTCGCTCTGGATAGCAATCAGCCCCAGCATTTT
>TRBV6-1|many|NA|TRBJ1-2
CASSEVGGGAGYTF
TGTGCCAGCAGTGAGGTTGGAGGGGGAGCTGGCTACACCTTC
>TRBV6-1|few|NA|TRBJ2-7
CASSEVLGSAGRYEQYF
TGTGCCAGCAGTGAAGTCCTAGGGTCGGCAGGCAGGTACGAGCAGTACTTC
>TRBV6-5|few|TRBD2|TRBJ2-1
CASSPWTSGRNEQFF
TGTGCCAGCAGTCCCTGGACTAGCGGGCGCAATGAGCAGTTCTTC
>TRBV15|few|TRBD1|TRBJ2-3
CATRDRGTDTQYF
TGTGCCACCAGGGACAGGGGCACAGATACGCAGTATTTT
>TRBV27|NA|NA|TRBJ2-1
CASSLSGSPTYNEQFF
TGTGCCAGCAGTTTATCTGGCAGCCCTACCTACAATGAGCAGTTCTTC
>TRBV11-3|few|TRBD1|TRBJ2-1
CASSLPGQGAAEQFF
TGTGCCAGCAGCTTACCGGGACAGGGGGCTGCTGAGCAGTTCTTC
>TRBV12-3/TRBV12-4|NA|NA|TRBJ2-1
CASSPGASYNEQFF
TGTGCCAGCAGCCCCGGGGCCTCATACAATGAGCAGTTCTTC
>TRBV4-3|NA|NA|TRBJ2-2
CASSQEGLGTARELFF
TGCGCCAGCAGCCAAGAGGGACTGGGGACCGCCCGGGAGCTGTTTTTT
>TRBV6-4|few|NA|TRBJ1-5
CASSADRSEIRQPQHF
TGTGCCAGCAGCGCCGATAGATCAGAGATTCGACAGCCCCAGCATTTT
>TRBV14|many|NA|TRBJ2-2
CASSQAGARAGELFF
TGTGCCAGCAGCCAAGCCGGAGCGCGGGCCGGGGAGCTGTTTTTT
>TRBV27|NA|NA|TRBJ1-1
CATRTGGRAFF
TGTGCCACCCGGACGGGGGGACGGGCTTTCTTT
>TRBV27|NA|NA|TRBJ2-3
CASSSLTGHPNYTDTQYF
TGTGCCAGCAGTTCCCTTACTGGACACCCGAATTACACAGATACGCAGTATTTT
>TRBV27|NA|NA|TRBJ2-7
CASSTSGTRYYEQYF
TGTGCCAGCAGTACCTCCGGGACGAGGTATTACGAGCAGTACTTC
>TRBV5-4|many|NA|TRBJ1-2
CASRPTTANYGYTF
TGTGCCAGCAGGCCCACGACAGCTAACTATGGCTACACCTTC
>TRBV18|NA|TRBD2|TRBJ2-5
CASSPETSGVQETQYF
TGTGCCAGCTCACCTGAGACTAGCGGGGTCCAAGAGACCCAGTACTTC
>TRBV7-9|NA|NA|TRBJ2-3
CASSLSFFSTDTQYF
TGTGCCAGCAGCTTAAGTTTTTTTAGCACAGATACGCAGTATTTT
>TRBV7-9|NA|TRBD1|TRBJ2-5
CASSFPRQGLETQYF
TGTGCCAGCAGCTTCCCTAGACAGGGGTTGGAGACCCAGTACTTC
>TRBV7-9|NA|NA|TRBJ2-5
CASSAATMVYWETQYF
TGTGCCAGCAGCGCGGCAACAATGGTTTATTGGGAGACCCAGTACTTC
>TRBV9|many|NA|TRBJ2-4
CASSPPLESNIQYF
TGTGCCAGCAGCCCACCGTTGGAATCTAACATTCAGTACTTC
>TRBV2|NA|NA|TRBJ2-7
CASMAGNEQYF
TGTGCCAGCATGGCAGGGAATGAGCAGTACTTC
>TRBV5-1|few|TRBD2|TRBJ2-7
CASSLAWGGSYEQYF
TGCGCCAGCAGCTTGGCCTGGGGCGGGAGCTACGAGCAGTACTTC
>TRBV30|many|TRBD2|TRBJ2-3
CAGEGLAVITDTQYF
TGTGCCGGCGAGGGACTAGCGGTCATCACAGATACGCAGTATTTT
>TRBV4-1|many|NA|TRBJ1-3
CASSQVTDRSGNTIYF
TGCGCCAGCAGCCAAGTGACGGACAGATCTGGAAACACCATATATTTT
>TRBV12-3/TRBV12-4|NA|TRBD2|TRBJ2-7
CASSFGIGGDYEQYF
TGTGCCAGCAGTTTCGGTATCGGGGGGGACTACGAGCAGTACTTC
>TRBV7-9|few|NA|TRBJ2-5
CASSEAAREETQYF
TGTGCCAGCAGCGAGGCGGCCAGGGAGGAGACCCAGTACTTC
>TRBV7-6|many|NA|TRBJ2-7
CASSSASAYEQYF
TGTGCCAGCAGCTCGGCCAGCGCCTACGAGCAGTACTTC
>TRBV2|many|NA|TRBJ2-3
CASFGGGDTQYF
TGTGCCAGCTTCGGGGGTGGAGATACGCAGTATTTT